The sequence of this T cell receptor beta chain was determined in a study of blood T cell repertoires in COVID-19. As for the study in general: The cDNA or gDNA used as material had been derived from T cells, B-cell-depleted T cells, or PBMCs.

Sequencing used immunoSEQ multiplex PCR; TCRdb keeps in-frame clones, though not all of them. Of some 90,000 clones detected, nearly 90% appear once; the ten largest clones hold roughly 8.7%. The sequence came from a man in his forties or fifties with acute or convalescent COVID-19. The material sequenced was peripheral blood.

The CDR3 region has the DNA TGTGCCAGCAAAGCCCCGCAGGAAAATACGCAGTATTTT. It encodes CASKAPQENTQYF. This sequence joins TRBV28 and TRBJ2-3, with no clear D. The germline CDR1 and CDR2 sequences are MDHEN and SYDVKM. V lost 7 bases to trimming and J lost 7 bases, with 15 bases between them. The CDR3 consists of 13 residues.